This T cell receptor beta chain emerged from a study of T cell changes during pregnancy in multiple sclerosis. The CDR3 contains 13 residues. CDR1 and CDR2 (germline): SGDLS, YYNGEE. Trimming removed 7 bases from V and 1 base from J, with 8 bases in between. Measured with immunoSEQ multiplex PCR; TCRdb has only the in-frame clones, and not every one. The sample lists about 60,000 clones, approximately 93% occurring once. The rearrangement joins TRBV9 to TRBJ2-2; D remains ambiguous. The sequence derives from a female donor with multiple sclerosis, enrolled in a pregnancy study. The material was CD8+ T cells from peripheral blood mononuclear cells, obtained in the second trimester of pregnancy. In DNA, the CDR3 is TGTGCCAGCCAGGTGGAGAACACCGGGGAGCTGTTTTTT. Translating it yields CASQVENTGELFF.